Below are 5 T cell receptor beta chains sequenced from a single sample in a study of response to subunit inactivated influenza vaccine. One entry per CDR3 protein, called by TCRdb with MiXCR from the RT-PCR reads. In the table there are 550,000 to 800,000 distinct CDR3 sequences, approximately 15% of which are singletons. The source was PBMCs from blood, collected roughly 2 weeks before vaccination. The receptors here all came from a man aged 45-65 years who received an inactivated influenza vaccine.

This clonotype was counted a few times. CDR3 in DNA: TGTGCCAGTAGCCCGCAGGACCTCAGAAAACTGTTTTTT. Its translation: CASSPQDLRKLFF. V and J are TRBV19 and TRBJ1-4; the D is unclear. Germline V gives CDR1 LNHDA, CDR2 SQIVND (reference sequence). The CDR3 has 13 amino acids. Trimming removed 6 bases from V and 10 bases from J, with 15 bases in between.

This clonotype was observed a few times. This chain connects TRBV15 to TRBJ2-7, with 10 bases that match TRBD1. This CDR3 spans 15 amino acids. With V trimmed by 4 bases and J by 2 bases, 5 bases remained unmatched. Germline CDR1 reads LNHNV; CDR2 reads YYDKDF (reference sequence). For the CDR3, the DNA is TGTGCCACCAGCACAGGGACAGGGGCAACCTACGAGCAGTACTTC. Encoded protein: CATSTGTGATYEQYF.

V usage is TRBV6-2 or TRBV6-3 and J usage is TRBJ2-7, with 8 bases aligning to TRBD1. CDR1 MNHEY and CDR2 SVGEGT come from the germline V gene. After removal of 3 bases from V and 3 bases from J, the junction contained 13 bases not matched to a gene. This CDR3 contains 17 residues. The CDR3 here is CASSYPTQGEVVYEQYF. The CDR3 DNA follows: TGTGCCAGCAGTTATCCGACACAGGGGGAGGTGGTCTACGAGCAGTACTTC.

This clonotype was seen a few times. The genes are TRBV20-1 and TRBJ2-1, with TRBD1 matching 8 bases. V lost 0 bases and J lost 4; bases outside the gene matches: 5. Germline lookup yields CDR1 DFQATT and CDR2 SNEGSKA (reference sequence). This CDR3 region has 15 residues. CDR3 loop: CSARDWDRPYNEQFF. In DNA, the CDR3 is TGCAGTGCTAGAGACTGGGACAGGCCTTACAATGAGCAGTTCTTC.

The chain couples TRBV5-1 to TRBJ2-7; TRBD1 agrees at 9 bases. V dropped 3 bases and J dropped 0; count of bases not matched to a gene: 4. From germline, CDR1 is SGHRS and CDR2 YFSETQ. There are 15 residues in the CDR3. The CDR3 DNA reads as TGCGCCAGCAGCTCGACAGGGGGGAGCTCCTACGAGCAGTACTTC. Translation: CASSSTGGSSYEQYF.